Below, 5 T cell receptor beta chains from the same sample are listed, as sequenced in a study of Graves' ophthalmopathy and Graves' hyperthyroidism. Amplification of TCR beta CDR3 regions used RNA transcripts. The workflow started with a first-round RT-PCR run with HTBI primers and then moved on to a second-round multiplex PCR. TCRdb fed the multiplex PCR reads into MiXCR, producing one record per CDR3 protein. The sample holds approximately 210,000 distinct CDR3 sequences, 25% to 30% seen once. The sequenced material came from peripheral blood. The receptors originated from a middle-aged man with Graves' ophthalmopathy.

This clonotype was counted only a few times. CDR3 loop: CASSYGGQNYGYTF. The CDR3 DNA is TGTGCCAGCAGTTACGGGGGACAAAACTATGGCTACACCTTC. V usage is TRBV6-5 and J usage is TRBJ1-2; possibly TRBD1 for D (6 bases). Per the germline V gene, CDR1 is MNHEY and CDR2 is SVGAGI. V shed 2 bases and J shed 2 bases, with 9 bases lying between them. The CDR3 is 14 residues long.

V gene TRBV12-3 or TRBV12-4 combines with J gene TRBJ2-5; 8 bases are a match to TRBD1. The CDR3 runs to 15 residues. Trimming took 8 bases from V and 1 from J; bases not matched to a gene: 9. In DNA, the CDR3 is TGTGCCAGCTCCGAAGGACAGGGCCTCCAAGAGACCCAGTACTTC. This codes for CASSEGQGLQETQYF.

In this sample, this clonotype turned up a few times. The chain uses TRBV11-2 and TRBJ2-7; the match to TRBD1 covers 9 bases. Germline CDR1 and CDR2: SGHAT and FQNNGV. This CDR3 is 16 amino acids long. J lost 6 bases, V lost 0 bases, and 9 bases had no gene match. The CDR3 here is CASSLDRDRVALEQYF. Written as DNA, the CDR3 is TGTGCCAGCAGCTTAGACCGGGACAGGGTGGCGCTCGAGCAGTACTTC.

V usage is TRBV28 and J usage is TRBJ2-7, with 16 bases identical to TRBD2. Germline V CDR1 and CDR2: MDHEN, SYDVKM. The junction had 15 bases not matched to a gene; V was cut back by 6 bases and J by 7 bases. The CDR3 sequence is 18 residues long. The CDR3 reads CASRDTPGTSGRVVEQYF. Here the CDR3 DNA reads TGTGCCAGCAGAGACACCCCCGGGACTAGCGGGAGGGTGGTGGAGCAGTACTTC.

This chain joins TRBV7-9 and TRBJ1-2, with 7 bases fitting TRBD1. The junction had 3 bases not matched to a gene; V was cut back by 5 bases and J by 6 bases. The CDR3 extends over 12 amino acids. The V gene's germline CDR1 is SEHNR and CDR2 FQNEAQ (reference sequence). This CDR3 is CASSRDSDGYTF. The CDR3, as DNA: TGTGCCAGCAGCCGGGACAGCGATGGCTACACCTTC.